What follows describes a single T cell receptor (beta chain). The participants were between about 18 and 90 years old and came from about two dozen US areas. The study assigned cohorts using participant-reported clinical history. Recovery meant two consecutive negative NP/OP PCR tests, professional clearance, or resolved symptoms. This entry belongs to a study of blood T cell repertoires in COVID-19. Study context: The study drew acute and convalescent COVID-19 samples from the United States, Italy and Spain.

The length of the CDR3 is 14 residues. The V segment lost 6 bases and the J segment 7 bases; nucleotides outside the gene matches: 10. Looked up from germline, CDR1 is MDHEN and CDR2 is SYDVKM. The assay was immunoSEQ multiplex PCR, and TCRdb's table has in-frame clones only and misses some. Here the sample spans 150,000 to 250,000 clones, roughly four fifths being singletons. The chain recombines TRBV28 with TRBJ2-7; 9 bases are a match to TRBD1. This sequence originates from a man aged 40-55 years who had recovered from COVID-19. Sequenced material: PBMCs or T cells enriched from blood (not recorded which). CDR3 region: CASRYTDRGGEQYF. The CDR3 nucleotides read TGTGCCAGCAGGTATACGGACAGGGGAGGGGAGCAGTACTTC. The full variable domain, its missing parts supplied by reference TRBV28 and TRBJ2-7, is DVKVTQSSRYLVKRTGEKVFLECVQDMDHENMFWYRQDPGLGLRLIYFSYDVKMKEKGDIPEGYSVSREKKERFSLILESASTNQTSMYLCASRYTDRGGEQYFGPGTRLTVT.